The following is a TCR beta chain sequence with its context. Its specificity is unknown. The deep-level immunoSEQ assay was used. How the authors handled the data: Because ImmunoSEQ provided only junction sequences with no quality scores, the filtering differed. Data came from immunoSEQ multiplex PCR; TCRdb stores just in-frame clones and leaves some out. Clone size and the V and J calls come from that table; the DNA yielded D and trimming. The sample lists millions of clones, 90% to 95% occurring once. These data come from a study of shared clonotypes between healthy human individuals. Points from the study as a whole: Sequencing depth was expected to affect clonotype sharing among donors.

There are 12 residues in the CDR3. V lost 7 bases to trimming and J lost 7 bases; unmatched junction nucleotides: 3. Germline V gene sequence: CDR1 SNHLY, CDR2 FYNNEI. The TCR was taken from a man aged 18 to 29 in good health. The sequenced material came from naive CD4+ T cells sorted from blood. Noted subset: CD45RA+ positively selected. The V gene is TRBV2, the J gene TRBJ1-2; the match to TRBD1 covers 10 bases. The CDR3 sequence: CASMGTGVGYTF. The CDR3 nucleotides are TGTGCCAGCATGGGGACAGGGGTTGGCTACACCTTC.